Described below is a single T cell receptor beta chain sequence and its context. The CDR3 spans 13 residues. J was trimmed by 5 bases and V by 3 bases; bases with no gene match: 3. Germline V lookup: CDR1 SGHRS, CDR2 YFSETQ. The record originates from a study of blood T cell repertoires in COVID-19. Study information: Researchers got acute and convalescent COVID-19 samples from the United States, Italy and Spain. PBMCs, B-cell-depleted T cells, or T cells provided the cDNA or gDNA that made up the material.

Authors' processing steps: Estimates of nucleated cell counts were drawn from the amplification of reference gene primers. This table comes from immunoSEQ multiplex PCR, and its TCRdb copy is limited to in-frame clones, with some not included. V and J calls and clone size come straight from that table; D and trimming were deduced from the DNA. The sample lists 140,000 or so clones, roughly 86% occurring once. The J gene is TRBJ1-1, the V gene TRBV5-1; TRBD1 aligns across 8 bases. This receptor was identified in a man aged 70 or older with acute or convalescent COVID-19. Sequencing input: peripheral blood. The CDR3 nucleotides read TGCGCCAGCAGCTCCACAGGGGGAACTGAAGCTTTCTTT. It specifies CASSSTGGTEAFF.